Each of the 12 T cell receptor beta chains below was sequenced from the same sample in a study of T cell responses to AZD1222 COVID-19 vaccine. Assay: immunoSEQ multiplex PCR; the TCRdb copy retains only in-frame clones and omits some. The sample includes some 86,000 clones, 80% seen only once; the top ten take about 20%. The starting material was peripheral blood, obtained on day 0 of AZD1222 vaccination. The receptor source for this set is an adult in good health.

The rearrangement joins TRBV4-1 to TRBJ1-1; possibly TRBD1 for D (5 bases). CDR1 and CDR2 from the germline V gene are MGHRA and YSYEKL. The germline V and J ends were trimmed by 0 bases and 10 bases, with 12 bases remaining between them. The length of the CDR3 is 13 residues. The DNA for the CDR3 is TGCGCCAGCAGCCAAGATGGGGACCGTCCAGCTTTCTTT. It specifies CASSQDGDRPAFF.

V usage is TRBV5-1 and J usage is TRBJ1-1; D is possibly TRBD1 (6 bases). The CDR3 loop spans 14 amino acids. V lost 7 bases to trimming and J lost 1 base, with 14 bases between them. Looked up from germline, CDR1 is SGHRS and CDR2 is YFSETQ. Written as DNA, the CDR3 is TGCGCCAGCGGCCTTGGACAGACGAACACTGAAGCTTTCTTT. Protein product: CASGLGQTNTEAFF.

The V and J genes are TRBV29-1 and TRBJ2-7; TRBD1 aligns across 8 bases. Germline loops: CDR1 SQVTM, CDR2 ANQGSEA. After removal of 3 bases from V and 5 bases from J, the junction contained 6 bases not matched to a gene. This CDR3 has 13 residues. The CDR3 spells CSVDTDREHEQYF. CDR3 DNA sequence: TGCAGCGTTGACACGGACAGGGAACACGAGCAGTACTTC.

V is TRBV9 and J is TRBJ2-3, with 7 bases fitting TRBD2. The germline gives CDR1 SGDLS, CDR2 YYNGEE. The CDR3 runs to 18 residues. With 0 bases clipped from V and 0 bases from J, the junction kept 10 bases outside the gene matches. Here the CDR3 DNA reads TGTGCCAGCAGCGTAGCTACCTCTAGCGGCCTTAGCACAGATACGCAGTATTTT. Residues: CASSVATSSGLSTDTQYF.

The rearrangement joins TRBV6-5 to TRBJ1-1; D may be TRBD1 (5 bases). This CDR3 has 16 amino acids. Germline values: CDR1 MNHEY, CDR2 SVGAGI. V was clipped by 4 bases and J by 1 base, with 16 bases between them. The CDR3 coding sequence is TGTGCCAGCAGTTTGTTGGGGAGGGGAAAGAACACTGAAGCTTTCTTT. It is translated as CASSLLGRGKNTEAFF.

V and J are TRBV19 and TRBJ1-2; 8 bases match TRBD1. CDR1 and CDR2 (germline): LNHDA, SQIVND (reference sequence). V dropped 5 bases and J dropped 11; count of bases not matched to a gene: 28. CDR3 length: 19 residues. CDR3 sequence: CASSSYGGQAIYTFGIYTF. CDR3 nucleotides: TGTGCCAGTAGTTCCTACGGGGGACAGGCTATATACACCTTCGGGATATACACCTTC.

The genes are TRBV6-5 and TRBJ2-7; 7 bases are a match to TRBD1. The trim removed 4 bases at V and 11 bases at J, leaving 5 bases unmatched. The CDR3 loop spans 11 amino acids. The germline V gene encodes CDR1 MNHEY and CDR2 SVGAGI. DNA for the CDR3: TGTGCCAGCAGTTCCGTTGGACAGGAGTACTTC. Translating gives CASSSVGQEYF.

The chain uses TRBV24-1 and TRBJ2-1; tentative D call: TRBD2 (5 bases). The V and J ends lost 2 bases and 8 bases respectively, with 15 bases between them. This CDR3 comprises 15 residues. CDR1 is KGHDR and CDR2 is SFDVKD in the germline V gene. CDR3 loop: CATSDSSGLMDEQFF. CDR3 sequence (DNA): TGTGCCACCAGTGATTCAAGCGGCCTTATGGATGAGCAGTTCTTC.

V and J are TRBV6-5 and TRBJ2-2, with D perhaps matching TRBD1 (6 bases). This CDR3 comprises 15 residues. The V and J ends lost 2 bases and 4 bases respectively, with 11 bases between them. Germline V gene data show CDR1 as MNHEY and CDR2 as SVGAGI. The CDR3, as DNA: TGTGCCAGCAGTTACGAGGGGGTAGGCACCGGGGAGCTGTTTTTT. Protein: CASSYEGVGTGELFF.

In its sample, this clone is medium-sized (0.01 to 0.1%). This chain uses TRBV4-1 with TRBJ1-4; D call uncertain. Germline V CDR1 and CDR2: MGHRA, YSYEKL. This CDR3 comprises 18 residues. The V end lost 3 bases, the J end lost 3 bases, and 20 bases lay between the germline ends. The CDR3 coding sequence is TGCGCCAGCAGCCAGGCCGACATGGGGTTCGTGGCTAATGAAAAACTGTTTTTT. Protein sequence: CASSQADMGFVANEKLFF.

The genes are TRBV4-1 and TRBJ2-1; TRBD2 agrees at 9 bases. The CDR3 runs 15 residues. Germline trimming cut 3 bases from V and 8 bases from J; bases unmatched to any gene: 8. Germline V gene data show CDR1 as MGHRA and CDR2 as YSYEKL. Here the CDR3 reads CASSHPAGGQDEQFF. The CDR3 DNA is TGCGCCAGCAGCCATCCAGCGGGGGGCCAGGATGAGCAGTTCTTC.

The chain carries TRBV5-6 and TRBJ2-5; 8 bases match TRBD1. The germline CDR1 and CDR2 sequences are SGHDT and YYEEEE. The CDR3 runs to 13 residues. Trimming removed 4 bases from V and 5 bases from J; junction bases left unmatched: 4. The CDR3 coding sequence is TGTGCCAGCAGCCCCTGGACAGGGGAGACCCAGTACTTC. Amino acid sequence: CASSPWTGETQYF. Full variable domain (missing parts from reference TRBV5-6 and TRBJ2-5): DAGVTQSPTHLIKTRGQQVTLRCSPKSGHDTVSWYQQALGQGPQFIFQYYEEEERQRGNFPDRFSGHQFPNYSSELNVNALLLGDSALYLCASSPWTGETQYFGPGTRLLVL.